These T cell receptor beta chains were read from a single sample in a study of regulatory T cells in long-lasting Graves disease. Via MiXCR, TCRdb re-called the multiplex PCR reads, giving one row per CDR3 protein. The repertoire holds about 620,000 distinct CDR3 sequences, with approximately 15% as singletons. This sample also appeared in a second study, on T cells in Graves' hyperthyroidism and ophthalmopathy.

Specimen: peripheral blood mononuclear cells (PBMCs), collected at new diagnosis, from a patient treated with antithyroid drugs. The receptor source for this set is a woman in her 30s with Graves disease. The CDR3 runs from the conserved cysteine through the conserved F or W. The order of the fields is V gene, clone size, CDR3 protein. Clone size appears in some rows only: once, few, many, or a class for an expanded clone.

TRBV3-1	many	CASSQAAVVSGNTIYF
TRBV2	many	CASSATGGPQPQHF
TRBV28	many	CASSSPQGGNQPQHF
TRBV7-2	many	CASSLAPAIPLVHSNQPQHF
TRBV2	many	CATKLASSTDTQYF
TRBV6-1	few	CASSNPGESLGYTF
TRBV7-3	.	CASALTAMNTEAFF
TRBV19	many	CASRRTTGNYGYTF
TRBV7-2	.	CATRVSLTSPLHF
TRBV28	many	CASSLLTGELFF
TRBV7-9	many	CASRGLEETQYF
TRBV9	.	CASSAKSGQSLYGYTF
TRBV5-1	many	CASSPTGYSGANVLTF
TRBV7-2	many	CASSLRGSSADTQYF
TRBV28	many	CATTVAKEKLFF
TRBV9	once	CASSVGLLGGRTDAQYF
TRBV2	.	CASRGLQKGYTF
TRBV14	.	CASSQATKKNIQYF
TRBV2	many	CASSGVAGLLEQFF
TRBV19	few	CASSPSLGGSGNSPLHF
TRBV10-3	few	CAARGARTYEQYF
TRBV7-2	many	CASSLGLAIQETQYF
TRBV27	few	CASSLGRREGYEQYF
TRBV27	many	CASSQGAQETQYF
TRBV20-1	.	CSARDPISGSAYEQYF
TRBV18	.	CASSPKFGWSTEAFF
TRBV2	many	CASSEEVNQPQHF
TRBV14	.	CASGRTGGPPEAFF
TRBV3-1	many	CASRQTGEQFF
TRBV9	.	CASSVYVGDTGELFF
TRBV6-4	many	CASSAQGVNEAFF
TRBV4-1	.	CASSQHREANYGYTF
TRBV27	medium-sized	CASSSFAGELFF
TRBV20-1	.	CSALGTGANYGYTF
TRBV20-1	few	CSGVGTLNTGELFF
TRBV3-1	few	CASSRDRQTNQHF
TRBV27	few	CASRLRNSPLHF
TRBV5-1	few	CASSWGPGYNQPQHF
TRBV5-1	many	CASTQTPGQSYEQYF
TRBV28	many	CASTQPPGGGSTEAFF
TRBV2	many	CASSFWVGQGYEQYF
TRBV19	.	CASTPILGDTGELFF
TRBV20-1	many	CSAPWDYGYTF
TRBV28	.	CASNTGGRYTEAFF
TRBV6-1	.	CASRLEGSNSPLHF
TRBV30	.	CAWGSGTGSTARAFF
TRBV4-1	.	CASSQVPDREQETQYF
TRBV7-6	.	CASSPRQGTTDTQYF
TRBV2	many	CASSVRYEQYF
TRBV27	many	CASSIQRSTDTQYF
TRBV18	.	CASSRDREDQYF
TRBV30	many	CAWSVTAEGNEQFF
TRBV19	many	CASSELAGVNEQYF
TRBV5-1	.	CASSPEGSETQYF
TRBV5-4	few	CASSSGTAPTSPLHF
TRBV29-1	.	CSLRDRDTGELFF
TRBV7-9	many	CASSLSRWSTYNEQFF
TRBV20-1	many	CSAREVRIISTDTQYF
TRBV27	many	CASSARQGGFNEQFF